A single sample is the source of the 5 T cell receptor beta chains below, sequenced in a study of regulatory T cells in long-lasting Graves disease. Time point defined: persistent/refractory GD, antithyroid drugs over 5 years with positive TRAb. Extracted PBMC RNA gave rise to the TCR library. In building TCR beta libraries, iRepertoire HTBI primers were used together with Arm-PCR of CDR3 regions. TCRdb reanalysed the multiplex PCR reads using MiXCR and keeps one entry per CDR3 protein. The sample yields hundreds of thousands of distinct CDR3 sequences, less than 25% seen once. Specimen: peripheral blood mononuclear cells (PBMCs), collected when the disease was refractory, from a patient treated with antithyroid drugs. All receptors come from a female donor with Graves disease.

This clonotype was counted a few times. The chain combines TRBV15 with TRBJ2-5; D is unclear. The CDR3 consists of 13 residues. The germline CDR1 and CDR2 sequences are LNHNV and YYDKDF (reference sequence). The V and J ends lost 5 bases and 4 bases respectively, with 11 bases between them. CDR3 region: CATSPRPGETQYF. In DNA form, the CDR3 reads TGTGCCACCAGCCCACGTCCGGGAGAGACCCAGTACTTC.

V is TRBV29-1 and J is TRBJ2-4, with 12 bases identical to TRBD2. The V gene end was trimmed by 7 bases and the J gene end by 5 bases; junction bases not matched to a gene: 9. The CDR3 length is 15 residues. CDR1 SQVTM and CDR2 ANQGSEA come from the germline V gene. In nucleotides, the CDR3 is TGCAGCGCGCAGACTAGCGGGAGTGGGGAAAACATTCAGTACTTC. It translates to CSAQTSGSGENIQYF.

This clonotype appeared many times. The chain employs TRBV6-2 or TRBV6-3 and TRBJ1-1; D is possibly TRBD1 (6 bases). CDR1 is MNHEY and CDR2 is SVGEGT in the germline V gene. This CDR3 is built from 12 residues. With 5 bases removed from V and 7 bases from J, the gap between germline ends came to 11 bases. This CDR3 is CASSRDRSEAFF. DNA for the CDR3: TGTGCCAGCAGTAGAGACAGGAGTGAAGCTTTCTTT.

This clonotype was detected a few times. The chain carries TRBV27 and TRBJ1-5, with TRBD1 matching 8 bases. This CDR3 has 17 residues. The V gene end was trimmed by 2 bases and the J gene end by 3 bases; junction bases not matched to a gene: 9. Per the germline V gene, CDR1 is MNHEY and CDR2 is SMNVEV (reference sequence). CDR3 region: CASSLRQRDRFNQPQHF. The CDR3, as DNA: TGTGCCAGCAGTTTAAGGCAACGGGACAGGTTCAATCAGCCCCAGCATTTT.

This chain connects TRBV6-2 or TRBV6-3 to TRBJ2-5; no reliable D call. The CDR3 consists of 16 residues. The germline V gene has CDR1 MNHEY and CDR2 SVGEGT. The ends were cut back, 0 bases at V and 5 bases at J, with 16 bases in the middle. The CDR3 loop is CASSYSAHDPSETQYF. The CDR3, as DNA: TGTGCCAGCAGTTACTCGGCCCACGATCCAAGTGAGACCCAGTACTTC.